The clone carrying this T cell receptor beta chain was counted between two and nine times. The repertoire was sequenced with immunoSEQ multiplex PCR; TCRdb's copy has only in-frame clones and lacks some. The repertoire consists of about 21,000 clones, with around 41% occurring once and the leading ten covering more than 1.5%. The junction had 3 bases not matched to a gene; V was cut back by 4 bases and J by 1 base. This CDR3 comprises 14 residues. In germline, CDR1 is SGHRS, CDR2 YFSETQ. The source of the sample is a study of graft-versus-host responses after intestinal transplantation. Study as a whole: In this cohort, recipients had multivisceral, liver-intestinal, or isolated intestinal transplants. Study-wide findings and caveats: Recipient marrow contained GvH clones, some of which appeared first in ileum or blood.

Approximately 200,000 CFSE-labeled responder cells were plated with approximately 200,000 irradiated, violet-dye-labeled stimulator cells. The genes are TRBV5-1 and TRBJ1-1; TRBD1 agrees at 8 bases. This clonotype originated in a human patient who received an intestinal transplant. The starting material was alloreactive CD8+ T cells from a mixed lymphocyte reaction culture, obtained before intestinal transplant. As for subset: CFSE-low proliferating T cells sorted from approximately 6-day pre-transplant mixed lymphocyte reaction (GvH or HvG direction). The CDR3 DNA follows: TGCGCCAGCAGCCAACAGGGGGGGAACACTGAAGCTTTCTTT. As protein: CASSQQGGNTEAFF.